The clone carrying this TCR beta chain was observed a few times. This entry comes from a study of T cells in Graves' hyperthyroidism and ophthalmopathy. Amplified TCR beta CDR3 regions derived from RNA transcripts. An initial round of RT-PCR targeting the TCR CDR3 relied on the HTBI primer set. TCRdb re-called the multiplex PCR reads through MiXCR, storing one row per CDR3 protein. The table includes about 590,000 distinct CDR3 sequences, about 14% detected once. The V and J ends lost 2 bases and 0 bases respectively, with 7 bases between them. In germline, CDR1 is MNHEY, CDR2 SVGEGT. This CDR3 comprises 15 residues.

The chain couples TRBV6-2 or TRBV6-3 to TRBJ2-2; no clear D gene. The sample consisted of blood. This sequence originates from a woman under 30 with Graves' ophthalmopathy. The CDR3: CASSYLGPNTGELFF. CDR3 DNA: TGTGCCAGCAGTTACCTAGGCCCGAACACCGGGGAGCTGTTTTTT.